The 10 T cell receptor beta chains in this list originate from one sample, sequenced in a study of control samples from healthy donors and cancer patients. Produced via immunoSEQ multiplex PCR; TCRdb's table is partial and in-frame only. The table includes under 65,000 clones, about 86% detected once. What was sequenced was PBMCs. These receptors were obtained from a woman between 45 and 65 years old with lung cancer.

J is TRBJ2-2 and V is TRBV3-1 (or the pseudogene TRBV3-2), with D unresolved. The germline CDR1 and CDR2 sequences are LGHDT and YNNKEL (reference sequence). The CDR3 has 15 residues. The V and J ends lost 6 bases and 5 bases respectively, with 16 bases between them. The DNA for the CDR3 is TGTGCCAGCAGTACCGGACGGACGGTGACCGGGGAGCTGTTTTTT. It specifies CASSTGRTVTGELFF.

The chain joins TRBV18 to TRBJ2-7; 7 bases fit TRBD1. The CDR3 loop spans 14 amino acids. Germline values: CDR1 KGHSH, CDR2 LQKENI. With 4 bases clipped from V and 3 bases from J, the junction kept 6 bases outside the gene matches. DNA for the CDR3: TGTGCCAGCTCACGCACAGGGGAACTCTACGAGCAGTACTTC. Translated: CASSRTGELYEQYF.

In nucleotides, the CDR3 is TGTGCCAGCAGCCCTGGACAGCGAGAGACCCAGTACTTC. Translating it yields CASSPGQRETQYF. V and J are TRBV7-2 and TRBJ2-5; D possibly corresponds to TRBD1 (6 bases). The CDR3 contains 13 residues. Germline values: CDR1 SGHTA, CDR2 FQGNSA. The ends were cut back, 5 bases at V and 4 bases at J, with 11 bases in the middle.

The CDR3 is CASSQGGPWDNEQFF. The CDR3 DNA reads TGTGCCAGCAGCCAAGGGGGCCCGTGGGACAATGAGCAGTTCTTC. V gene TRBV14 combines with J gene TRBJ2-1, with D perhaps matching TRBD1 (5 bases). Trimming pared 1 base from V and 5 bases from J, leaving 12 bases between. CDR1 is SGHDN, CDR2 FVKESK, per germline. This CDR3 is built from 15 residues.

CDR3 amino acids: CASSLQYNYGYTF. CDR3 DNA sequence: TGTGCCAGCAGTTTACAGTATAACTATGGCTACACCTTC. The rearrangement links TRBV12-3 or TRBV12-4 to TRBJ1-2, with no clear D. This CDR3 is 13 amino acids long. V gave up 2 bases and J gave up 1 base, with 5 bases separating them.

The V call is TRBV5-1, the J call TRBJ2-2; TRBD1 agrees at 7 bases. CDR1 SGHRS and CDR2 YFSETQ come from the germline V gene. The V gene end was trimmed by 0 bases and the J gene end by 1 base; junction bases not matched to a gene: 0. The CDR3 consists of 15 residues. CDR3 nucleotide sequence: TGCGCCAGCAGCTTGGGGACAGGGAACACCGGGGAGCTGTTTTTT. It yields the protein CASSLGTGNTGELFF.

The CDR3 sequence is CASSPYGGRNYGYTF. As DNA, the CDR3 is TGTGCCAGCAGCCCCTACGGGGGGCGGAACTATGGCTACACCTTC. The genes are TRBV11-2 and TRBJ1-2; D is perhaps TRBD1 (6 bases). Germline V gives CDR1 SGHAT, CDR2 FQNNGV. The CDR3 totals 15 residues. V lost 5 bases, J lost 2 bases, and 15 bases lay in between.

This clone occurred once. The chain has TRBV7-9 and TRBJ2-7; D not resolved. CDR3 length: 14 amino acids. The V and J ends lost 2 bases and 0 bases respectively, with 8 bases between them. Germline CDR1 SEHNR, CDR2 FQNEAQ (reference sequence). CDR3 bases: TGTGCCAGCAGCTTATGGATCAGCTCCTACGAGCAGTACTTC. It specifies CASSLWISSYEQYF.

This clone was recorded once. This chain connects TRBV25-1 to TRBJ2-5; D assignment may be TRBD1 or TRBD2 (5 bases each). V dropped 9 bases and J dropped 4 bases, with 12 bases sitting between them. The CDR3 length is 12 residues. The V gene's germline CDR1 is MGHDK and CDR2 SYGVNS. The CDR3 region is CASRGVAETQYF. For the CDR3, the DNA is TGTGCCAGTAGAGGGGTCGCAGAGACCCAGTACTTC.

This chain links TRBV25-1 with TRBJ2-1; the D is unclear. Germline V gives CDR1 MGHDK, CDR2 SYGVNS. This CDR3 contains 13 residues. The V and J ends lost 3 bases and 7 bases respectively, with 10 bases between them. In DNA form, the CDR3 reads TGTGCCAGCAGTGATTCCCCAGTGAATGAGCAGTTCTTC. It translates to CASSDSPVNEQFF.